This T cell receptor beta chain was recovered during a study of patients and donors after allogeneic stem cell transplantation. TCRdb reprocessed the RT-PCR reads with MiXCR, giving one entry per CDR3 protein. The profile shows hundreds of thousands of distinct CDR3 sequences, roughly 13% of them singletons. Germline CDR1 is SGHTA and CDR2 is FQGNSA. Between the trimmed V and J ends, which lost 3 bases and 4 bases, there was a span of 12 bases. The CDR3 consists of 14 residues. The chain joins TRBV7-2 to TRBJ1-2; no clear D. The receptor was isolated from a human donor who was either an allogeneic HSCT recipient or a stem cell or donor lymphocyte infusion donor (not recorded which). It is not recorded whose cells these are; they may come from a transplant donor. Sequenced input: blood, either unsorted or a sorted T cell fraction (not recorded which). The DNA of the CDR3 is TGTGCCAGCAGCTTGGGCAGGACGATCTATGGCTACACCTTC. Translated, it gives CASSLGRTIYGYTF. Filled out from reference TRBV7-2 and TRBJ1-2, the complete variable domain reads GAGVSQSPSNKVTEKGKDVELRCDPISGHTALYWYRQSLGQGLEFLIYFQGNSAPDKSGLPSDRFSAERTGGSVSTLTIQRTQQEDSAVYLCASSLGRTIYGYTFGSGTRLTVV.